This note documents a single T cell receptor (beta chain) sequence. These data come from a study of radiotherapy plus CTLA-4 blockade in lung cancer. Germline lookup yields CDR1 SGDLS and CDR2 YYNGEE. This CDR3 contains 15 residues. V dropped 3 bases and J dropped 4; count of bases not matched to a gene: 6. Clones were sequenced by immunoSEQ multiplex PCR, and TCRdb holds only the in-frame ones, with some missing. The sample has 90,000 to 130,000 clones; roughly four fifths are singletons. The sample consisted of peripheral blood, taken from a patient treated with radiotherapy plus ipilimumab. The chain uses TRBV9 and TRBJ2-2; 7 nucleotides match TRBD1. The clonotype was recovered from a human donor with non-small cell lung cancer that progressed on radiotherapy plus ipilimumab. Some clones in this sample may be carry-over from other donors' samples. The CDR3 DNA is TGTGCCAGCAGCGCCACAGGGGTGTTCACCGGGGAGCTGTTTTTT. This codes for CASSATGVFTGELFF.